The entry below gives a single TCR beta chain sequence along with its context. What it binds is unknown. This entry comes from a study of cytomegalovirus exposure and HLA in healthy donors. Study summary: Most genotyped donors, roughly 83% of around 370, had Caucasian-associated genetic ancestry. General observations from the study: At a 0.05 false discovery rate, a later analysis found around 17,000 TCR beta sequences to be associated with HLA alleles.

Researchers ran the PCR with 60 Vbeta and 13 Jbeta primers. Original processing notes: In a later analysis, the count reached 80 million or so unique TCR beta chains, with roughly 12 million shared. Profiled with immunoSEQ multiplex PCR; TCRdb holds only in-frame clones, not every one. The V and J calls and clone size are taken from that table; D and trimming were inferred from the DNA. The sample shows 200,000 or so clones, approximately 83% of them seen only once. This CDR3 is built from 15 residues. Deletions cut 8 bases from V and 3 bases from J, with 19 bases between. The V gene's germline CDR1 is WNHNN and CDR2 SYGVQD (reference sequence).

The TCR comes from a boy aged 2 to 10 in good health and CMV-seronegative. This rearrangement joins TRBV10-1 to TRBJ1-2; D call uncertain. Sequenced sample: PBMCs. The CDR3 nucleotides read TGCGCCAGCTCTCACCCAGGAGGACTACACTATGGCTACACCTTC. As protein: CASSHPGGLHYGYTF.